A selection of T cell receptor beta chains follows, all from one sample in a study of blood T cell repertoires in COVID-19. Here immunoSEQ multiplex PCR was the method, and the copy in TCRdb shows in-frame clones only, minus some. In the table there are some 260,000 clones, 70% to 85% of which are singletons. Specimen: peripheral blood. All receptors come from an elderly man with acute or convalescent COVID-19. The CDR3 runs from the conserved cysteine through the conserved F or W. D genes are given only for firm matches. Size values are once, few and many counts, or a class for expanded clones, and some rows have none.

clone size	V gene	J gene	D gene	CDR3 DNA	CDR3 protein
NA	TRBV9	TRBJ2-1	TRBD1	TGTGCCAGCAGCGTAGACAGGGGGCGTTGGAATGAGCAGTTCTTC	CASSVDRGRWNEQFF
NA	TRBV7-9	TRBJ2-2	TRBD1	TGTGCCAGCAGCTTAAAAGGCGGACAGGGGGCAACCGGGGAGCTGTTTTTT	CASSLKGGQGATGELFF
once	TRBV28	TRBJ1-1	NA	TGTGCCAGCAGTTTCAAGCCTCGGCGGGCTTTCTTT	CASSFKPRRAFF
NA	TRBV13	TRBJ2-2	NA	TGTGCCAGCACGCGGCGGGAGAACACCGGGGAGCTGTTTTTT	CASTRRENTGELFF
NA	TRBV20-1	TRBJ2-7	TRBD1	TGCAGTGCTACTGACAGGGTATCGCAGTACTTC	CSATDRVSQYF
NA	TRBV28	TRBJ2-2	TRBD2	TGTGCCAGCAACCCCACGGGGGGGGCTCGCACCGGGGAGCTGTTTTTT	CASNPTGGARTGELFF
NA	TRBV19	TRBJ2-4	NA	TGTGCCAGTAGTATTTCCGGGATAGCCAAAAACATTCAGTACTTC	CASSISGIAKNIQYF
medium-sized	TRBV5-1	TRBJ2-7	NA	TGCGCCAGCAGCGCCCACCTGGGGCAGTTCAACTACGAGCAGTACTTC	CASSAHLGQFNYEQYF
few	TRBV15	TRBJ2-1	TRBD2	TGTGCCACCAAACAGTCCCTAGCGGGTAGCAATGAGCAGTTCTTC	CATKQSLAGSNEQFF
NA	TRBV10-3	TRBJ1-5	NA	TGTGCCATCAGTGAGTCTGGAGGAAATCAGCCCCAGCATTTT	CAISESGGNQPQHF
NA	TRBV5-1	TRBJ2-7	TRBD2	TGCGCCAGCAGCTCAGGAGGTGGTAGCGGGGGCCCGAAGGGGGAGCAGTACTTC	CASSSGGGSGGPKGEQYF
NA	TRBV19	TRBJ1-3	NA	TGTGCCAGTAGTATAGCCCAGGGAAACACCATATATTTT	CASSIAQGNTIYF
NA	TRBV19	TRBJ1-2	NA	TGTGCCAGTAGTATATTCGGGGGCTACACCTTC	CASSIFGGYTF
NA	TRBV7-2	TRBJ2-1	TRBD2	TGTGCCAGCAGCCGGACTAGCGGAGATTACAATGAGCAGTTCTTC	CASSRTSGDYNEQFF
NA	TRBV5-6	TRBJ2-7	TRBD1	TGTGCCAGCAGCCGGGACAGGAGGAACGAGCAGTACTTC	CASSRDRRNEQYF
NA	TRBV19	TRBJ1-5	NA	TGTGCCAGTAGTATAGGAGCAAGGGGGGGAAGACTCAATCAGCCCCAGCATTTT	CASSIGARGGRLNQPQHF
NA	TRBV6-5	TRBJ1-5	NA	TGTGCCAGCAGTCACCGCGGGGGTAACAATCAGCCCCAGCATTTT	CASSHRGGNNQPQHF
NA	TRBV6-1	TRBJ2-2	NA	TGTGCCACCTCCCTAGGAAACACCGGGGAGCTGTTTTTT	CATSLGNTGELFF
NA	TRBV5-6	TRBJ2-7	NA	TGTGCCAGCAGCTTCGGACAGCTCTACGAGCAGTACTTC	CASSFGQLYEQYF
NA	TRBV19	TRBJ2-3	TRBD2	TGTGCCAGTAGTACCCCACTAGCGGGAGGGAGAGATACGCAGTATTTT	CASSTPLAGGRDTQYF
NA	TRBV2	TRBJ2-1	TRBD2	TGTGCCAGCAGTGAAGGGGGAGGGCCTTACAATGAGCAGTTCTTC	CASSEGGGPYNEQFF
NA	TRBV7-2	TRBJ2-3	TRBD2	TGTGCCAGCAGATCAGCGGGAGGGCCGGGTACGCAGTATTTT	CASRSAGGPGTQYF
NA	TRBV5-1	TRBJ2-7	TRBD1	TGCGCCAGCAGCGAGGCGTACAGGGGTCCTCCTTACTTC	CASSEAYRGPPYF
NA	TRBV5-1	TRBJ2-6	NA	TGCGCCAGCAGCTTGGGACAACATGGGGCCAACGTCCTGACTTTC	CASSLGQHGANVLTF
NA	TRBV3-1/TRBV3-2	TRBJ2-5	NA	TGTGCCAGCAGCCAAGGCCGGGTCCATGGAGAGACCCAGTACTTC	CASSQGRVHGETQYF
NA	TRBV24-1	TRBJ1-5	TRBD1	TGTGCCACCGGACAGGGTTTAAGCAATCAGCCCCAGCATTTT	CATGQGLSNQPQHF
once	TRBV2	TRBJ1-2	NA	TGTGCCAGCAGTGGGTATTCTGACTGCCTCTTC	CASSGYSDCLF
few	TRBV5-1	TRBJ2-3	TRBD2	TGCGCCAGCAGCTATCGAGGGCGGGGGAGAACAGATACGCAGTATTTT	CASSYRGRGRTDTQYF
NA	TRBV6-6	TRBJ1-3	TRBD1	TGTGCCAGCAGTCCGGACAGGCCTAGCTCTGGAAACACCATATATTTT	CASSPDRPSSGNTIYF
NA	TRBV18	TRBJ1-5	TRBD1	TGTGCCAGCTCAGACGTTAAACAGGGGACGAGCAATCAGCCCCAGCATTTT	CASSDVKQGTSNQPQHF
NA	TRBV5-1	TRBJ2-1	NA	TGCGCCAGCAGCTTGGAGTTGGGCGAGCAGTTCTTC	CASSLELGEQFF
few	TRBV28	TRBJ2-7	NA	TGTGCCAGTAGGCAGGGAGGGGGGTACGACGAGCAGTACTTC	CASRQGGGYDEQYF
NA	TRBV15	TRBJ1-2	TRBD1	TGTGCCACCAGCAGACACAGACCGGGACAGGGGGCCCTAGGCTATGGCTACACCTTC	CATSRHRPGQGALGYGYTF
NA	TRBV18	TRBJ1-6	TRBD1	TGTGCCAGCTCACCTCGGGGACAGGGTAATTCACCCCTCCACTTT	CASSPRGQGNSPLHF
NA	TRBV5-1	TRBJ1-3	NA	TGCGCCAGCAGCTTGGAATCGAGGAGCTCTGGAAACACCATATATTTT	CASSLESRSSGNTIYF
NA	TRBV7-9	TRBJ1-2	NA	TGTGCCAGCAGCTCAGGGGCCCCTAACTATGGCTACACCTTC	CASSSGAPNYGYTF
NA	TRBV18	TRBJ1-2	NA	TGTGCCAGCTCACCCCGGGAGAACTATGGCTACACCTTC	CASSPRENYGYTF
NA	TRBV6-5	TRBJ2-7	TRBD1	TGTGCCAGCAGCCCCGGACAGGGGAGATACGAGCAGTACTTC	CASSPGQGRYEQYF
NA	TRBV7-9	TRBJ2-5	TRBD2	TGTGCCAGCAGCCCCTCCGCGGGAGGCGGGGAGACCCAGTACTTC	CASSPSAGGGETQYF
NA	TRBV18	TRBJ2-3	NA	TGTGCCAGCTCACAAGCGGCCCGGGATACGCAGTATTTT	CASSQAARDTQYF
few	TRBV12-3/TRBV12-4	TRBJ1-2	NA	TGTGCCAGCAGTTTCCGGGACAACGGTCGCTACACCTTC	CASSFRDNGRYTF
few	TRBV24-1	TRBJ1-2	TRBD1	TGTGCCACCAGTCCAGGGACAGGGGGTGTGGATGGCTACACCTTC	CATSPGTGGVDGYTF
NA	TRBV19	TRBJ1-6	TRBD1	TGTGCCAGTAGTATGTGGGGCAGGGGGCATTCACCCCTCCACTTT	CASSMWGRGHSPLHF
NA	TRBV27	TRBJ2-7	NA	TGTGCCAGCAGTACCCCGGGTTCCTACGAGCAGTACTTC	CASSTPGSYEQYF
NA	TRBV18	TRBJ2-7	NA	TGTGCCAGCTCACCACCGAGCAGGACTCTCGTCCCCTACGAGCAGTACTTC	CASSPPSRTLVPYEQYF
NA	TRBV19	TRBJ1-2	TRBD1	TGTGCCAGTAATTCGCCGGGACAGCCCTCCTATGGCTACACCTTC	CASNSPGQPSYGYTF
NA	TRBV5-6	TRBJ1-6	NA	TGTGCCAGCAGCTTGCGGTCCTATAATTCACCCCTCCACTTT	CASSLRSYNSPLHF
NA	TRBV7-2	TRBJ1-2	TRBD1	TGTGCCAGCAGCTCGCGGACAGGGGGCTACACCTTC	CASSSRTGGYTF